This entry lists 10 T cell receptor beta chains sequenced from one sample in a study of identical twins. TCRdb used MiXCR to reprocess the 5' RACE reads, holding one entry per CDR3 protein. This sample has roughly 1,500,000 distinct CDR3 sequences, with roughly 35% found just once. The sample was cord blood. These receptors were obtained from a newborn girl in good health.

This chain connects TRBV4-2 to TRBJ2-7; D gene unclear. Trimming stripped 0 bases from V and 0 bases from J, with 12 bases between. Germline V gives CDR1 LGHNA, CDR2 YNFKEQ. CDR3 length: 16 residues. CDR3 loop: CASSQDWTTVSYEQYF. DNA of the CDR3: TGTGCCAGCAGCCAAGATTGGACCACCGTCTCCTACGAGCAGTACTTC.

This clonotype occurred many times. The chain has TRBV11-2 and TRBJ2-3, with a weak D call TRBD2 (6 bases). Trimming shortened V by 6 bases and J by 6 bases, and 19 bases separated the two germline ends. From germline, CDR1 is SGHAT and CDR2 FQNNGV. This CDR3 spans 15 amino acids. The CDR3 bases are TGTGCCAGCAGTAGCGGACTCGTCACGGGGGATACGCAGTATTTT. It is translated as CASSSGLVTGDTQYF.

The CDR3 nucleotides read TGTGCCAGCAGCTTAGATGGGGGGTGGGCCCAGTACTTC. It yields the protein CASSLDGGWAQYF. The gene calls are TRBV11-2 and TRBJ2-5, with D possibly being TRBD2 (6 bases). The CDR3 runs to 13 residues. V shed 0 bases and J shed 9 bases, with 11 bases lying between them. Germline-derived CDR1 and CDR2 are SGHAT and FQNNGV.

This clonotype was recorded a few times. The chain combines TRBV20-1 with TRBJ1-2, with a tentative D call TRBD1 (5 bases). The germline CDR1 and CDR2 sequences are DFQATT and SNEGSKA (reference sequence). V dropped 0 bases and J dropped 5 bases, with 16 bases sitting between them. This CDR3 region has 15 residues. The CDR3 protein is CSARDPLRSGYGYTF. The CDR3 DNA sequence: TGCAGTGCTAGAGATCCCCTGCGGTCAGGGTATGGCTACACCTTC.

This chain links TRBV10-3 with TRBJ2-1, with 10 bases that match TRBD2. Germline-derived CDR1 and CDR2 are ENHRY and SYGVKD. CDR3 length equals 15 residues. The V gene end was trimmed by 10 bases and the J gene end by 3 bases; junction bases not matched to a gene: 9. The CDR3 spells CATQTSGRDYNEQFF. The CDR3 DNA reads as TGTGCCACCCAGACTAGCGGGCGGGACTACAATGAGCAGTTCTTC.

This clonotype showed up just a few times. J is TRBJ2-1 and V is TRBV5-1; D gene unclear. The germline gives CDR1 SGHRS, CDR2 YFSETQ. The CDR3 consists of 13 residues. Trimming removed 3 bases from V and 6 bases from J, with 10 bases in between. The CDR3 DNA reads as TGCGCCAGCAGCTGGGGTCTTTTCAATGAGCAGTTCTTC. This translates into CASSWGLFNEQFF.

The J gene is TRBJ1-2, the V gene TRBV27, with 9 bases matching TRBD1. Germline V gene lookup returns CDR1 MNHEY and CDR2 SMNVEV (reference sequence). This CDR3 is 16 amino acids long. V lost 0 bases, J lost 3 bases, and 5 bases stayed unmatched. The CDR3 is CASSLSGTGIYYGYTF. CDR3 nucleotide sequence: TGTGCCAGCAGTTTATCGGGGACAGGGATCTACTATGGCTACACCTTC.

This clonotype was picked up many times. The rearrangement joins TRBV9 to TRBJ2-3; tentatively, D is TRBD2 (6 bases). Germline CDR1 and CDR2: SGDLS and YYNGEE. The CDR3 contains 14 residues. Trimming removed 4 bases from V and 6 bases from J, with 15 bases in between. The CDR3 nucleotides are TGTGCCAGCAGCCCCCAAACTAGCTCTGATACGCAGTATTTT. Protein sequence: CASSPQTSSDTQYF.

This chain joins TRBV6-5 and TRBJ2-4; 14 bases match TRBD2. The V and J ends lost 2 bases and 13 bases, in that order; junction bases with no gene match: 13. The CDR3 loop spans 17 amino acids. The germline V gene encodes CDR1 MNHEY and CDR2 SVGAGI. CDR3 sequence (DNA): TGTGCCAGCAGTTACGTGACTAGCGGGAGGGTCTCCAGTGAGCAGTACTTC. Translated: CASSYVTSGRVSSEQYF.

The chain has TRBV29-1 and TRBJ2-7; TRBD1 matches at 9 bases. The CDR3 is made up of 13 amino acids. V was clipped by 4 bases and J by 5 bases; unmatched bases: 6. Per germline, CDR1 SQVTM and CDR2 ANQGSEA. CDR3 in DNA: TGCAGCGTTGGTGGACAGGGGTTGAACGAGCAGTACTTC. This translates into CSVGGQGLNEQYF.